This record covers a single TCR beta chain. The sample belongs to a study of blood T cell repertoires in COVID-19. Study as a whole: Material from acute and convalescent COVID-19 was sourced from the United States, Italy and Spain. PBMCs, B-cell-depleted T cells, or T cells were the source of the cDNA or gDNA that made up the material.

Authors' methods: Amplification of reference gene primers was used by the study to estimate nucleated cell counts. Libraries were prepared by immunoSEQ multiplex PCR; TCRdb keeps only in-frame clonotypes and omits some of them. The V and J calls and clone size were taken over from that table, and D and trimming were inferred from the DNA. The sample lists roughly 230,000 clones; 85% were seen once. Trimming cost V 4 bases and J 2 bases, with 8 bases left between them. This CDR3 region has 13 residues. Germline-derived CDR1 and CDR2 are LGHDT and YNNKEL (reference sequence). The source material was peripheral blood. The source of this sequence is an older woman with active or convalescent COVID-19. The chain is built from TRBV3-1 (or the pseudogene TRBV3-2) and TRBJ1-2; D is possibly TRBD1 (5 bases). The CDR3 spells CASSPGDNYGYTF. The CDR3 region has the DNA TGTGCCAGCAGCCCGGGGGACAACTATGGCTACACCTTC.